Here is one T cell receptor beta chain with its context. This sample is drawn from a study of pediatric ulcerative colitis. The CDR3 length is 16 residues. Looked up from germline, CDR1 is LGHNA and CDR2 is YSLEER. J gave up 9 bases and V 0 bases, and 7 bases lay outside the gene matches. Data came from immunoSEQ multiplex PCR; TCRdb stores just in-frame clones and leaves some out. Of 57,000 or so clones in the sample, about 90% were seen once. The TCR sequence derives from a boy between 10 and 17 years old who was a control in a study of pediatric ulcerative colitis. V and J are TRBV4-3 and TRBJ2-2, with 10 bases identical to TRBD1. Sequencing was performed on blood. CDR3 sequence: CASSQDTGTGERELFF. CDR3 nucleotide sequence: TGCGCCAGCAGCCAAGATACTGGGACAGGGGAAAGGGAGCTGTTTTTT.